This T cell receptor beta chain was sequenced for a study of blood T cells in healthy people across ages. This clonotype was seen a handful of times. Its antigen is not known. Sample-barcoded 5' priming and a J-beta primer mix drove a second PCR of about 6 to 12 cycles. TCRdb called the 5' RACE reads again in MiXCR, with one record for every CDR3 protein. The sample yields roughly 1 million distinct CDR3 sequences, approximately 26% seen once. Study observations and caveats: Lack of knowledge of donor CMV status possibly confounded expanded clonotype changes.

These data were also filed under a second study, of T cells of mothers and their children. This second study says: Per mother, over 9.5 million TCR beta CDR3 reads were obtained; per child, about 3 million.

Sequencing was performed on blood. This receptor was taken from a girl aged 2 to 9 in good health.

The CDR3 DNA sequence: TGTGCCAGCAGTTACGTCTTAGATTACAATGAGCAGTTCTTC. Its protein product is CASSYVLDYNEQFF. The J gene is TRBJ2-1, the V gene TRBV6-5; D is unclear. V lost 2 bases and J 4 bases, leaving 9 bases between the germline ends. Germline CDR1 is MNHEY and CDR2 is SVGAGI. The CDR3 spans 14 residues.